This T cell receptor (beta chain) was profiled in a study of shared clonotypes between healthy human individuals (dated by TCRdb to 2019 to 2021). About the full investigation: The cohort comprised two women and three men aged 18 to 49 years. To increase sequencing depth and limit assay-specific biases, TCR repertoire library preparation and sequencing were carried out by different laboratories using diverse techniques. Per donor, leukapheresis produced somewhere between about 0.94 and 9 billion PBMCs. For each donor, CD4 naive and CD4 memory were each given three plates, CD8 naive was given two plates, and CD8 memory was given one plate. To estimate repertoire size and how much clonotypes are shared between individuals, the study performed deep sequencing of blood TCR repertoires from a handful of healthy adults.

Of note for this clone: There is no known antigen for this receptor. Within one base of it there is no much larger clone, and no base qualities were kept.

The donors were healthy, HIV-negative adults who had no recently reported acute infections or vaccinations. All donors were Caucasian adults living in Nashville, Tennessee, USA. Magnetic negative selection was used to enrich CD4+ T cells, after which naive cells were positively selected on CD45RA and the negative fraction became the memory subset. After blood collection by leukapheresis, PBMCs were isolated using Ficoll-Histopaque density gradient centrifugation and then cryopreserved in the vapor phase of liquid nitrogen. Purity and quantity of every magnetically sorted T cell population were checked by analytical flow cytometry. Genomic DNA was isolated from each sorted fraction and quantified by UV absorbance on a Nanodrop 2000c. Broader findings and caveats from the paper: Based on pairwise subsampling, the degree of clonotype sharing among donors was expected to be affected by sequencing depth. Sampling was restricted to blood, and TCR repertoires in tissue are likely to differ from TCR repertoires in blood. When several donors were compared, the shared fraction of clonotypes was approximately 5% for naive CD4, around 3.6% for naive CD8, 2.3% for memory CD4, and 0.4% for memory CD8. Naive subsets generally had larger estimated clonotype richness than memory subsets did. Compared with non-shared clonotypes, clonotypes shared by all four sorted-subset donors had higher generation probabilities. The genetic and exposure-history diversity represented was limited by the small number of donors. Incomplete sequencing was indicated by rarefaction of sorted-subset datasets, despite the large sequencing depth.

TCR CDR3 regions were amplified from genomic DNA by multiplex PCR using the deep immunoSEQ assay. Extracted genomic DNA from each cell subset was spread evenly across all wells of several immunoSEQ 96-well plates, with each plate serving as a replicate. For sorted subsets, approximately 210 ng genomic DNA, equal to 30,000 to 35,000 T cell genomes, was loaded into each replicate PCR. The purified libraries were quantified using a Qubit 3.0 fluorometer, sized with a Bioanalyzer 2100, and then quantified again using the KAPA Library Quantification kit. Every immunoSEQ 96-well plate was sequenced on a dedicated single-read 150-cycle Illumina NextSeq 550 flow cell. Per the authors' processing: Because the immunoSEQ output included only junctional sequences and no quality scores, the filtering could not be the same as the filtering used for full-length reads. Sequences were annotated with PyIR, a Python wrapper for IgBLAST v1.9, and V/J genes and CDR3 were assigned using IMGT germline references. Reads were removed for weak V/J assignments (E-value above 1e-6), missing CDR3, stop codons, out-of-frame junctions, or ambiguous translated residues. V3J clonotypes were defined by identical inferred V gene, J gene, and CDR3 amino acid sequence. The percentage overlap between two repertoires was calculated by dividing the number of shared unique clonotypes by the size of the smaller repertoire. Three approaches were used to assess repertoire richness: RTK rarefaction, the Chao1 estimator, and Recon v2.1 estimates of unobserved clonotypes. For all TCRbeta clonotypes obtained by the gDNA method from a few donors, generation probabilities were computed with OLGA. The immuneACCESS repertoire file appears here via TCRdb, limited to in-frame rearrangements. These files lack a portion of the clones; in checked studies, under half of the deficit traces to unresolved V genes, and the cause of the others is not known. The D gene and trimming were derived from the DNA, and the V and J assignments and clone size from that table. Counted in this sample were about 2,500,000 clones; around 94% of them appeared once. Around 0.14% of the sample goes to the ten largest clones.

The clonotype originates from a man between 18 and 35 years old in good health. The sequenced sample consisted of naive CD4+ T cells sorted from blood. The cell subset or site label for this specimen denotes: CD45RA+ positively selected.

The CDR3 here reads CASSIVPGRALGTNEKLFF. The DNA is TGTGCCAGTAGTATAGTCCCAGGTCGGGCCTTGGGAACTAATGAAAAACTGTTTTTT. The V and J genes are TRBV19 and TRBJ1-4, with the D gene uncertain. Based on the germline V gene (reference sequence), the CDR1 and CDR2 sequences are LNHDA and SQIVND. Trimming removed 1 base from V and 1 base from J, leaving 19 bases between the germline ends. From cysteine to phenylalanine, the CDR3 is 19 amino acids long. Only CDR3 DNA remains: 57 bases, in frame from the first base. Supplemented by the reference TRBV19 and TRBJ1-4 proteins around the CDR3, the complete variable domain is DGGITQSPKYLFRKEGQNVTLSCEQNLNHDAMYWYRQDPGQGLRLIYYSQIVNDFQKGDIAEGYSVSREKKESFPLTVTSAQKNPTAFYLCASSIVPGRALGTNEKLFFGSGTQLSVL.